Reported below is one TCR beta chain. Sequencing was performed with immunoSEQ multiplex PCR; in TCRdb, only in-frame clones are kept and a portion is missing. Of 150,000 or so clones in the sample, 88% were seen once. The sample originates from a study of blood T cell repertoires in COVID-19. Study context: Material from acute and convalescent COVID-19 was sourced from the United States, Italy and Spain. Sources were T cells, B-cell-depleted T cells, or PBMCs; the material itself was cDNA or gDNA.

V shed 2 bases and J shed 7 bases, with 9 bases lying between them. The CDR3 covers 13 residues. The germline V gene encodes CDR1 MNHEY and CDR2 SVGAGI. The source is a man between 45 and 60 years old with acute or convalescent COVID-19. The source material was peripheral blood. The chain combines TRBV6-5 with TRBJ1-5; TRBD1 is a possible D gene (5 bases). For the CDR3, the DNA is TGTGCCAGCAGTTACACGGGGGGACAGCCCCAGCATTTT. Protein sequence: CASSYTGGQPQHF.